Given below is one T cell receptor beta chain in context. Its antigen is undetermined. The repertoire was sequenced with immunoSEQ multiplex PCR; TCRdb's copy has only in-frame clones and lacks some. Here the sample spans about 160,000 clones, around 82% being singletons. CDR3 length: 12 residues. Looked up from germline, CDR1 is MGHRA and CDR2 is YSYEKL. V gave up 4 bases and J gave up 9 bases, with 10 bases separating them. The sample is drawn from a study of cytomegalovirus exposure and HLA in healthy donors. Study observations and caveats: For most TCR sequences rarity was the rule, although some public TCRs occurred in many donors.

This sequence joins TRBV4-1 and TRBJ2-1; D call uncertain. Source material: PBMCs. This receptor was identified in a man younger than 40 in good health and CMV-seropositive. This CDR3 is CASSLLSGEQFF. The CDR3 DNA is TGCGCCAGCAGCCTTCTATCCGGTGAGCAGTTCTTC.